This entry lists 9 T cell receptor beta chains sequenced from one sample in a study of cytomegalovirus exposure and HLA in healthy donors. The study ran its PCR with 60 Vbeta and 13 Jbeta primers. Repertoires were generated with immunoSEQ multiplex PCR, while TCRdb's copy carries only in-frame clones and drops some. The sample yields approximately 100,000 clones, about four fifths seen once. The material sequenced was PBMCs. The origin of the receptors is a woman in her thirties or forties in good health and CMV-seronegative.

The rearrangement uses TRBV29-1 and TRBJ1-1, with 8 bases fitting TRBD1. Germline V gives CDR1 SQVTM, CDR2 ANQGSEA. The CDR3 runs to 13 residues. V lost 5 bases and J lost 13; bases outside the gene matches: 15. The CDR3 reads CSVLQGASGIGFF. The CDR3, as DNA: TGCAGCGTTCTTCAGGGGGCCTCAGGTATTGGTTTCTTT.

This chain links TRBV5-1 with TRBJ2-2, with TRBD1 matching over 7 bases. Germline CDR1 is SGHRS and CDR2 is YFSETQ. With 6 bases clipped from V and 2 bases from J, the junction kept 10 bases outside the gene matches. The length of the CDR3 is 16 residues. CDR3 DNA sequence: TGCGCCAGCAAAGTTACGACAGGGCTAAACACCGGGGAGCTGTTTTTT. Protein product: CASKVTTGLNTGELFF.

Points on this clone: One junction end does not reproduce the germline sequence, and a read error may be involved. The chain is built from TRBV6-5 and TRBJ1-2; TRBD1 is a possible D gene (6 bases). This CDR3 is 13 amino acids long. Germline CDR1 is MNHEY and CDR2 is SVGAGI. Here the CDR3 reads CATRGGGSRGYPF. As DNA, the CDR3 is TGTGCCACCCGGGGCGGGGGCAGTCGGGGCTACCCCTTC.

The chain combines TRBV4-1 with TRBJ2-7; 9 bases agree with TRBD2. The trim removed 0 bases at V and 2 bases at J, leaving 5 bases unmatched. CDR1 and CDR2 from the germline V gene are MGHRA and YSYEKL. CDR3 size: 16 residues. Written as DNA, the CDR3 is TGCGCCAGCAGCCAAGAAGGCGCTAGCGGGGCCTACGAGCAGTACTTC. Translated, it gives CASSQEGASGAYEQYF.

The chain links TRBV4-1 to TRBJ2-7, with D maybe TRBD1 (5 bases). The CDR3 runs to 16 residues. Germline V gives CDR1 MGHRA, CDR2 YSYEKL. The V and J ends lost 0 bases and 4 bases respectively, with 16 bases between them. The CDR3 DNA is TGCGCCAGCAGCCAAGATTTTCAACAGGCCCCTTACGAGCAGTACTTC. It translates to CASSQDFQQAPYEQYF.

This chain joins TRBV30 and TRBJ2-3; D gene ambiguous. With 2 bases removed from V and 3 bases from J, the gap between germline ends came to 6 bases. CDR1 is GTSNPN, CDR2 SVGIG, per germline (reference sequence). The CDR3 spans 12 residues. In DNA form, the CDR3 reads TGTGCCTGGAGTCGTCTGACAGATACGCAGTATTTT. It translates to CAWSRLTDTQYF.

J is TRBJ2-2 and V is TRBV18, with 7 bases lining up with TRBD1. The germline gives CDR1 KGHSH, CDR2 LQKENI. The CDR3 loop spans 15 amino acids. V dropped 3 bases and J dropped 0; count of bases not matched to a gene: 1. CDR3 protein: CASSPGQANTGELFF. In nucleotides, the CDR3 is TGTGCCAGCTCACCTGGACAGGCGAACACCGGGGAGCTGTTTTTT.

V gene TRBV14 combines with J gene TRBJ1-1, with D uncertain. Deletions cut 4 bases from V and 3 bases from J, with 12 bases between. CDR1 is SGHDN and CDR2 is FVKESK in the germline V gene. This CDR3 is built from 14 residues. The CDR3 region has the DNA TGTGCCAGCAGCCCGCGGCGCGGGGACACTGAAGCTTTCTTT. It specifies CASSPRRGDTEAFF.

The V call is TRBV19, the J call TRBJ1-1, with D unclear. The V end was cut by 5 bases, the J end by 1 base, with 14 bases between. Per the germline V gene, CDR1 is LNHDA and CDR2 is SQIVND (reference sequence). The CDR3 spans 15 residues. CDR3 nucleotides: TGTGCCAGTAGTGCCGTTGAGGGTTCGAACACTGAAGCTTTCTTT. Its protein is CASSAVEGSNTEAFF. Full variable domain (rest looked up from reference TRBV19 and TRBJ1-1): DGGITQSPKYLFRKEGQNVTLSCEQNLNHDAMYWYRQDPGQGLRLIYYSQIVNDFQKGDIAEGYSVSREKKESFPLTVTSAQKNPTAFYLCASSAVEGSNTEAFFGQGTRLTVV.